This T cell receptor beta chain derives from a study of CD4 and CD8 cells across lung adenocarcinoma regions. Germline-derived CDR1 and CDR2 are SGHTA and FQGNSA. This CDR3 region has 15 residues. The V gene lost 1 base and the J gene lost 4 bases, with 11 bases spanning the gap. TCRdb processed the PCR reads anew with MiXCR; each CDR3 protein has one entry. The table records approximately 4,200 distinct CDR3 sequences, approximately 60% of them present only once. Specimen: CD4+ T cells from the center of a lung tumor. The TCR originated in a male donor with lung adenocarcinoma. The CD4 and CD8 labels of this study may be unreliable. The chain couples TRBV7-2 to TRBJ2-1; perhaps TRBD1 as D (6 bases). Written as DNA, the CDR3 is TGTGCCAGCAGCTTAGTGCGGACAGAATACAATGAGCAGTTCTTC. Translating gives CASSLVRTEYNEQFF.